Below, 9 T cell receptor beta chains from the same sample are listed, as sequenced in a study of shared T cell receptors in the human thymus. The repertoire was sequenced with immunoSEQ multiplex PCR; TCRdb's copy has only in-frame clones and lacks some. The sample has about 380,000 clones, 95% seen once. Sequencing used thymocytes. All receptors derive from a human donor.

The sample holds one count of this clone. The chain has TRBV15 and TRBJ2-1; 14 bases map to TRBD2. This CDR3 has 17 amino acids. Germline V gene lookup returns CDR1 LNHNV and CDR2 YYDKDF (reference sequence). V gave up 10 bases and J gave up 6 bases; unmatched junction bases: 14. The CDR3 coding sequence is TGTGCCATCGAGGGGAGGGGACTAGCGGGAGTGGCCAATGAGCAGTTCTTC. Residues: CAIEGRGLAGVANEQFF.

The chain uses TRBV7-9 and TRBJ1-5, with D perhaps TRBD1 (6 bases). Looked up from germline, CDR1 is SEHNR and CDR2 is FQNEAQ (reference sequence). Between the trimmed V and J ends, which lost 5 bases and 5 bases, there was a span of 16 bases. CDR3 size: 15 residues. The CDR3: CASSPDSWSHQPQHF. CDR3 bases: TGTGCCAGCAGCCCGGACAGCTGGTCCCATCAGCCCCAGCATTTT.

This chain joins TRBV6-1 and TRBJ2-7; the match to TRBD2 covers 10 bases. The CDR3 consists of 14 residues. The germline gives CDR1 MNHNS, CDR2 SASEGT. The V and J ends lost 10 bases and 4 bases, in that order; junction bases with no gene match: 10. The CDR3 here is CATPGLAGEYEQYF. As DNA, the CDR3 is TGTGCCACCCCGGGGCTAGCGGGAGAGTACGAGCAGTACTTC.

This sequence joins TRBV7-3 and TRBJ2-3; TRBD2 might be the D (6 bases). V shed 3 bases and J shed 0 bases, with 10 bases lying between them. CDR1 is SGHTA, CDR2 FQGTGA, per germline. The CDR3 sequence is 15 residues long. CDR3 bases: TGTGCCAGCAGCTTCCGGGGGTCGAGCACAGATACGCAGTATTTT. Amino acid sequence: CASSFRGSSTDTQYF. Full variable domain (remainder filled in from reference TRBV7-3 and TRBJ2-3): GAGVSQTPSNKVTEKGKYVELRCDPISGHTALYWYRQSLGQGPEFLIYFQGTGAADDSGLPNDRFFAVRPEGSVSTLKIQRTERGDSAVYLCASSFRGSSTDTQYFGPGTRLTVL.

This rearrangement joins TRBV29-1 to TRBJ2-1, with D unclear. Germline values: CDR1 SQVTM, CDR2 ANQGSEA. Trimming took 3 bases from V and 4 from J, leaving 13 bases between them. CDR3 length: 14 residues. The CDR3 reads CSVEEQRGYNEQFF. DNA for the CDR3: TGCAGCGTTGAGGAGCAACGAGGTTACAATGAGCAGTTCTTC.

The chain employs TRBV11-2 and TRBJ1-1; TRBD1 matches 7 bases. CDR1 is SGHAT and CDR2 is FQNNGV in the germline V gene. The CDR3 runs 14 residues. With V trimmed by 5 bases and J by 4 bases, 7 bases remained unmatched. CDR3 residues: CASSPGAGGTEAFF. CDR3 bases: TGTGCCAGCAGCCCCGGGGCAGGGGGCACTGAAGCTTTCTTT.

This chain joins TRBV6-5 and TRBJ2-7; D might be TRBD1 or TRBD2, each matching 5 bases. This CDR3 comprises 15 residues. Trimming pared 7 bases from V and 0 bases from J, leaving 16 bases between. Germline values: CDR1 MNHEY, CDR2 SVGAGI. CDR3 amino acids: CASTPRDALSYEQYF. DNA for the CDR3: TGTGCCAGCACCCCCCGGGACGCTCTCTCCTACGAGCAGTACTTC.

The CDR3 protein is CASSFGAGVYEQYF. Here the CDR3 DNA reads TGTGCCAGCAGTTTCGGGGCGGGGGTCTACGAGCAGTACTTC. The V and J genes are TRBV28 and TRBJ2-7, with 7 bases matching TRBD2. The V segment lost 3 bases and the J segment 3 bases; nucleotides outside the gene matches: 5. Germline V CDR1 and CDR2: MDHEN, SYDVKM. The CDR3 loop spans 14 amino acids. Drawing the rest from reference TRBV28 and TRBJ2-7, the complete variable domain is DVKVTQSSRYLVKRTGEKVFLECVQDMDHENMFWYRQDPGLGLRLIYFSYDVKMKEKGDIPEGYSVSREKKERFSLILESASTNQTSMYLCASSFGAGVYEQYFGPGTRLTVT.

CDR3 nucleotide sequence: TGTGCCAGCAGCGATCCCCTCCCGGGACAGGGCTCCTCTAGCACAGATACGCAGTATTTT. Residues: CASSDPLPGQGSSSTDTQYF. This rearrangement joins TRBV5-4 to TRBJ2-3; 9 bases match TRBD1. The CDR3 is 20 amino acids. V was pared by 4 bases and J by 0 bases, with 18 bases of the junction left unmatched. The germline V gene has CDR1 SGHNT and CDR2 YYREEE (reference sequence).